This TCR beta chain is drawn from a study of shared clonotypes between healthy human individuals. The wider study: A few men and two women, aged 18 to 49, were donors. General study findings and limits: Rarefaction showed sorted-subset sequencing was incomplete despite large depth.

Germline V CDR1 and CDR2: MNHEY, SVGAGI. This CDR3 is 11 amino acids long. The V gene lost 6 bases and the J gene lost 4 bases, with 6 bases spanning the gap. Replicate PCRs from sorted subsets contained 200 ng DNA, which is 30,000 to 35,000 T cell genomes. Sequenced by immunoSEQ multiplex PCR; TCRdb stores in-frame clones only, minus some. The table has about 1.5 million clones, about 98% seen once. Note on this clone: Its target is unknown.

The source material was naive CD4+ T cells sorted from blood. The subset here: CD45RA+ positively selected. The receptor was isolated from a young man in good health. The chain links TRBV6-5 to TRBJ2-5; maybe TRBD2 (6 bases). CDR3 in amino acids: CASRGGETQYF. The CDR3 region has the DNA TGTGCCAGCAGGGGAGGAGAGACCCAGTACTTC.